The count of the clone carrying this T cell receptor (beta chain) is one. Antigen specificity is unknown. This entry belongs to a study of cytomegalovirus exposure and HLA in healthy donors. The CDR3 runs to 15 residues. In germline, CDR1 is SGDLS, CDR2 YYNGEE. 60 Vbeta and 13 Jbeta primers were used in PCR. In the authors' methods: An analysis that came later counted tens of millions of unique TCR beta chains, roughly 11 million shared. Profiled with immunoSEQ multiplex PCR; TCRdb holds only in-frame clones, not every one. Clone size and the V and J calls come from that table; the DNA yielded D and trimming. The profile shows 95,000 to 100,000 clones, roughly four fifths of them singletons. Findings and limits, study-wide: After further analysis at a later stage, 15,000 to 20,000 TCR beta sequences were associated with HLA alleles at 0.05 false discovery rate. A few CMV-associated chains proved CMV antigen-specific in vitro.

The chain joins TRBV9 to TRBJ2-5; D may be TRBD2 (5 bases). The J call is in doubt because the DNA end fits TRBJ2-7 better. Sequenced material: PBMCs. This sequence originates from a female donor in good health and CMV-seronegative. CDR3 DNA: TGTGCCAGCAGCGTAGGCGGAAACCTAGCTCACGAGCAGTACTTC. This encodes CASSVGGNLAHEQYF.